The 21 T cell receptor beta chains presented below share a single source sample, sequenced in a study of human T cells and chemical hapten exposure. MiXCR, applied by TCRdb to the RACE reads, yields one record per CDR3 protein. The table has roughly 380,000 distinct CDR3 sequences, about 6% seen once. Time point given: patch test 2, 6 weeks after DPC sensitization. Treatment here: therapeutic diphenylcyclopropenone sensitization with weekly scalp DPC. Sequenced here: whole blood, sampled in connection with sensitization to the hapten diphenylcyclopropenone (DPC). The receptor source for this set is a woman younger than 35 with alopecia areata. Some clones in this sample may be carry-over from other donors' samples.

At least ten counts were recorded for this clonotype. This chain uses TRBV6-2 or TRBV6-3 with TRBJ1-1; tentative D call: TRBD1 (5 bases). Between the trimmed V and J ends, which lost 0 bases and 4 bases, there was a span of 6 bases. CDR1 and CDR2 (germline): MNHEY, SVGEGT. The CDR3 has 13 residues. The CDR3 DNA is TGTGCCAGCAGTTACTCCGGGGGCACTGAAGCTTTCTTT. As protein: CASSYSGGTEAFF.

This clonotype was picked up many times. The V and J genes are TRBV24-1 and TRBJ2-3; 8 bases are shared with TRBD1. J gave up 3 bases and V 3 bases, and 7 bases lay outside the gene matches. Germline CDR1 reads KGHDR; CDR2 reads SFDVKD. CDR3 size: 16 residues. The CDR3 DNA sequence: TGTGCCACCAGTGATGATCAACGGGACAGGACAGATACGCAGTATTTT. This codes for CATSDDQRDRTDTQYF.

DNA for the CDR3: TGTGCCAGCAGCCAAGATACGGAGAGCTCCTATAATTCACCCCTCCACTTT. Translated, it gives CASSQDTESSYNSPLHF. The J gene is TRBJ1-6, the V gene TRBV4-2; D is unclear. Germline V gives CDR1 LGHNA, CDR2 YNFKEQ. The V end was cut by 0 bases, the J end by 0 bases, with 9 bases between. CDR3 length: 17 amino acids.

The chain carries TRBV20-1 and TRBJ2-2; D possibly corresponds to TRBD2 (5 bases). The CDR3 is 14 amino acids. The germline V gene encodes CDR1 DFQATT and CDR2 SNEGSKA (reference sequence). Trimming left V 6 bases short and J 3 bases short, with 14 bases between. CDR3 in amino acids: CSAQDWLDTGELFF. The CDR3 DNA reads as TGCAGTGCCCAGGACTGGTTGGACACCGGGGAGCTGTTTTTT.

This clonotype occurred a few times. This rearrangement joins TRBV4-3 to TRBJ2-2; D unresolved. Germline CDR1 is LGHNA and CDR2 is YSLEER. V lost 0 bases and J lost 5, with 10 bases in between. The CDR3 is 15 residues long. In DNA, the CDR3 is TGCGCCAGCAGCCAAGATATAGATCAGACCGGGGAGCTGTTTTTT. It is translated as CASSQDIDQTGELFF.

The chain couples TRBV4-3 to TRBJ1-2; a weak D match, TRBD1 (6 bases). Germline assignment: CDR1 LGHNA and CDR2 YSLEER. The V and J ends lost 0 bases and 4 bases respectively, with 15 bases between them. CDR3 size: 16 residues. CDR3 sequence: CASSQDRGGGFYGYTF. The CDR3 DNA reads as TGCGCCAGCAGCCAAGATCGCGGAGGGGGATTCTATGGCTACACCTTC.

This clonotype has just a few counts. The V call is TRBV9, the J call TRBJ2-7; D call uncertain. The CDR3 has 14 residues. Germline V gene data show CDR1 as SGDLS and CDR2 as YYNGEE. Deletions cut 4 bases from V and 0 bases from J, with 11 bases between. Here the CDR3 reads CASSQRPSSYEQYF. CDR3 in DNA: TGTGCCAGCAGCCAGAGGCCCAGCTCCTACGAGCAGTACTTC.

Many counts were recorded for this clonotype. This rearrangement joins TRBV7-2 to TRBJ2-1; D remains unclear. Trimming took off 5 bases at V and 5 bases at J, with 7 bases between the two ends. This CDR3 spans 12 amino acids. Germline assignment: CDR1 SGHTA and CDR2 FQGNSA. This CDR3 reads CASSAYNNEQFF. CDR3 bases: TGTGCCAGCAGCGCTTATAACAATGAGCAGTTCTTC.

This clonotype showed up just a few times. This rearrangement joins TRBV7-9 to TRBJ1-3; D may be TRBD1 (6 bases). Trimming took off 1 base at V and 2 bases at J, with 9 bases between the two ends. Germline V lookup: CDR1 SEHNR, CDR2 FQNEAQ (reference sequence). This CDR3 is built from 15 residues. In DNA, the CDR3 is TGTGCCAGCAGCTTAGTGCGGGGGCCTGGAAACACCATATATTTT. Amino acid sequence: CASSLVRGPGNTIYF.

This clonotype was observed many times. The chain is built from TRBV12-3 or TRBV12-4 and TRBJ1-5; TRBD1 matches 9 bases. The CDR3 sequence is 16 residues long. With 5 bases clipped from V and 2 bases from J, the junction kept 7 bases outside the gene matches. For the CDR3, the DNA is TGTGCCAGCAGTCCCATGAGGGACAGGGGCAATCAGCCCCAGCATTTT. Protein: CASSPMRDRGNQPQHF.

The chain recombines TRBV6-2 or TRBV6-3 with TRBJ2-3; D gene uncertain. Germline loops: CDR1 MNHEY, CDR2 SVGEGT. The ends were cut back, 6 bases at V and 0 bases at J, with 13 bases in the middle. The CDR3 runs to 15 residues. The CDR3 reads CASSSWITSTDTQYF. The CDR3, as DNA: TGTGCCAGCAGCTCCTGGATAACTAGCACAGATACGCAGTATTTT.

The chain is built from TRBV29-1 and TRBJ2-3; either TRBD1 or TRBD2 may fit D (6 bases each). In germline, CDR1 is SQVTM, CDR2 ANQGSEA. The CDR3 spans 15 residues. Trimming shortened V by 4 bases and J by 4 bases, and 18 bases separated the two germline ends. CDR3 DNA: TGCAGCGTTGTTAGTGGGGGGCCGAACTCAGATACGCAGTATTTT. As protein: CSVVSGGPNSDTQYF.

This rearrangement joins TRBV28 to TRBJ2-7; 8 bases line up with TRBD2. The CDR3 is 12 amino acids. J lost 6 bases, V lost 5 bases, and 3 bases had no gene match. Germline values: CDR1 MDHEN, CDR2 SYDVKM. The CDR3 loop reads CASSGLAGEQYF. DNA of the CDR3: TGTGCCAGCAGTGGACTAGCTGGCGAGCAGTACTTC.

This clonotype was counted ten times or more. J is TRBJ2-3 and V is TRBV18; D perhaps matches TRBD1 (5 bases). CDR1 and CDR2 from the germline V gene are KGHSH and LQKENI. V was shortened by 2 bases and J by 0 bases, with 9 bases between the two germline ends. The CDR3 is 15 residues long. The CDR3 spells CASSPRGASTDTQYF. In DNA form, the CDR3 reads TGTGCCAGCTCACCAAGGGGTGCCAGCACAGATACGCAGTATTTT.

The chain employs TRBV6-2 or TRBV6-3 and TRBJ1-2; D gene unclear. In germline, CDR1 is MNHEY, CDR2 SVGEGT. The CDR3 has 13 amino acids. V was clipped by 2 bases and J by 8 bases, with 12 bases between them. The CDR3 DNA follows: TGTGCCAGCAGTTACGACATGGTACAGGGCTACACCTTC. Translated, it gives CASSYDMVQGYTF.

The gene calls are TRBV1 and TRBJ1-1. TRBV1 is classified as a pseudogene. The CDR3 spans 13 residues. The CDR3: CTSSLAIHTEAFF. CDR3 sequence (DNA): TGCACCAGCAGCCTGGCCATACACACTGAAGCTTTCTTT.

This clonotype was seen repeatedly, ten times or more. This chain uses TRBV11-1 with TRBJ2-6; D not certain. The germline V and J ends were trimmed by 2 bases and 1 base, with 6 bases remaining between them. The length of the CDR3 is 15 residues. Germline values: CDR1 SGHAT, CDR2 FQDESV (reference sequence). CDR3 residues: CASSLTGSGANVLTF. The CDR3 nucleotides read TGTGCCAGCAGCTTAACTGGATCTGGGGCCAACGTCCTGACTTTC.

This clonotype was seen many times. The CDR3 protein is CASSAQPQDKDYGYTF. The CDR3 coding sequence is TGTGCCAGCAGCGCCCAGCCCCAGGACAAAGACTATGGCTACACCTTC. V and J are TRBV9 and TRBJ1-2, with D tentatively TRBD1 (5 bases). The germline CDR1 and CDR2 sequences are SGDLS and YYNGEE. CDR3 length: 16 residues. Trimming pared 3 bases from V and 3 bases from J, leaving 18 bases between.

This clonotype came up a few times. The chain joins TRBV29-1 to TRBJ2-7; D is unclear. The germline V gene encodes CDR1 SQVTM and CDR2 ANQGSEA. The V end was cut by 4 bases, the J end by 6 bases, with 13 bases between. The CDR3 has 12 residues. CDR3 DNA: TGCAGCGTTGGCCGCGTCAGCGCCGAGCAGTACTTC. Translation: CSVGRVSAEQYF.

This clonotype was counted at least ten times. The CDR3 sequence is CASSHATGGNQPQHF. CDR3 DNA: TGTGCCAGCAGCCACGCGACAGGGGGAAATCAGCCCCAGCATTTT. The chain joins TRBV5-7 to TRBJ1-5; TRBD1 matches at 9 bases. TRBV5-7 is reported as an ORF; its role is uncertain. Trimming removed 4 bases from V and 4 bases from J; junction bases left unmatched: 6. This CDR3 is built from 15 residues.

This clonotype was observed many times. The rearrangement links TRBV6-5 to TRBJ1-2, with TRBD1 identical over 8 bases. V dropped 0 bases and J dropped 7; count of bases not matched to a gene: 4. This CDR3 spans 14 amino acids. Germline CDR1 MNHEY, CDR2 SVGAGI. The CDR3: CASSYSTTGGGYTF. The CDR3 nucleotides are TGTGCCAGCAGTTACTCGACTACAGGGGGTGGCTACACCTTC.